The clone carrying this T cell receptor (beta chain) has a handful of counts. The data are from a study of blood T cell repertoires in COVID-19. Overall study: Researchers got acute and convalescent COVID-19 samples from the United States, Italy and Spain. Sources were T cells, B-cell-depleted T cells, or PBMCs; the material itself was cDNA or gDNA.

CDR1 is SNHLY and CDR2 is FYNNEI in the germline V gene. This CDR3 is built from 15 residues. Trimming took 7 bases from V and 3 from J; bases not matched to a gene: 7. Assay used: immunoSEQ multiplex PCR; TCRdb lists only in-frame clones, some missing. The sample shows about 260,000 clones, about 85% of them seen only once. The receptor comes from a man in his 60s with acute or convalescent COVID-19. The chain recombines TRBV2 with TRBJ2-7; 12 bases map to TRBD2. The material sequenced was peripheral blood. CDR3 sequence reads: CASKLETSGGYEQYF. The CDR3 DNA reads TGTGCCAGCAAGCTCGAGACTAGCGGGGGCTACGAGCAGTACTTC.